The TCR beta chain described here comes from a study of blood T cell repertoires in COVID-19. The V and J ends lost 5 bases and 1 base respectively, with 13 bases between them. The CDR3 is 15 residues long. Germline CDR1 is MDHEN and CDR2 is SYDVKM. The count of this clone is one. The assay was immunoSEQ multiplex PCR, and TCRdb's table has in-frame clones only and misses some. The sample has over 150,000 clones; approximately 80% are singletons. The sample consisted of peripheral blood. The chain carries TRBV28 and TRBJ2-3; D possibly corresponds to TRBD2 (6 bases). The source is a human donor in a cohort sampled during active COVID-19. The CDR3: CASSPHSGGTDTQYF. The CDR3 bases are TGTGCCAGCAGTCCCCATAGCGGAGGCACAGATACGCAGTATTTT.